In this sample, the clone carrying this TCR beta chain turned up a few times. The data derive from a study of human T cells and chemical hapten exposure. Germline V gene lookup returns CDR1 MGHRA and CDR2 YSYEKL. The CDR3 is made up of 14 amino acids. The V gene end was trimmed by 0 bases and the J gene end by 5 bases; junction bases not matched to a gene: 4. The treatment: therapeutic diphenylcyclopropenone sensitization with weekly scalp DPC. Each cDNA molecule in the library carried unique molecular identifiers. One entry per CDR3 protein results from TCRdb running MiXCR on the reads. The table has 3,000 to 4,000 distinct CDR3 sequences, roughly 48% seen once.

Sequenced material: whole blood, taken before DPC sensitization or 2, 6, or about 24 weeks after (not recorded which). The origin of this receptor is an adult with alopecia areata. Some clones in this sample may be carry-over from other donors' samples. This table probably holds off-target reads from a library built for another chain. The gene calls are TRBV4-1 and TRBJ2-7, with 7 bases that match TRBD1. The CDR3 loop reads CASSQDRGGHEQYF. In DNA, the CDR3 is TGCGCCAGCAGCCAAGATCGAGGGGGCCACGAGCAGTACTTC.